This is a list of T cell receptor beta chains from one sample in a study of control samples from healthy donors and cancer patients. Generated by immunoSEQ multiplex PCR, the TCRdb table keeps only in-frame clones and is missing some. Of some 120,000 clones listed, 80% to 90% were seen once; the top ten hold around 1.2%. Specimen: PBMCs. The receptors were gathered from a woman in her fifties or sixties with colorectal cancer. Both conserved end residues are part of each CDR3. The D gene is left open where the match is weak. Some rows have no size entry. The others give once, few or many, or a class for an expanded clone.

D	length	V	size	J	CDR3	DNA
-	13	TRBV5-1	-	TRBJ2-7	CASSLGVRDEQYF	TGCGCCAGCAGCTTGGGAGTCCGGGACGAGCAGTACTTC
TRBD1	16	TRBV5-1	-	TRBJ1-4	CASSLDRGARNEKLFF	TGCGCCAGCAGCTTGGACAGGGGGGCCCGAAATGAAAAACTGTTTTTT
-	13	TRBV25-1	-	TRBJ2-6	CASSDVGANVLTF	TGTGCCAGCAGTGATGTCGGGGCCAACGTCCTGACTTTC
-	15	TRBV6-2/TRBV6-3	-	TRBJ1-2	CASSNPQGVNYGYTF	TGTGCCAGCAGTAACCCACAGGGTGTCAACTATGGCTACACCTTC
TRBD1	14	TRBV10-3	-	TRBJ1-1	CAISGDRENTEAFF	TGTGCCATCAGTGGGGACAGAGAGAACACTGAAGCTTTCTTT
-	15	TRBV7-3	-	TRBJ2-3	CASSPGGDKGDTQYF	TGTGCCAGCAGCCCAGGGGGGGACAAAGGAGATACGCAGTATTTT
-	13	TRBV5-1	-	TRBJ1-3	CASSLRVGNTIYF	TGCGCCAGCAGCTTAAGGGTCGGAAACACCATATATTTT
TRBD1	15	TRBV18	-	TRBJ2-7	CASSSGTEATYEQYF	TGTGCCAGCTCATCAGGGACAGAAGCTACCTACGAGCAGTACTTC
-	15	TRBV5-1	-	TRBJ2-1	CASGTEKRSVNEQFF	TGCGCCAGCGGAACTGAGAAGCGGTCGGTGAATGAGCAGTTCTTC
-	15	TRBV7-3	few	TRBJ1-1	CASSLTHGENTEAFF	TGTGCCAGCAGCTTAACGCACGGTGAGAACACTGAAGCTTTCTTT
TRBD1	14	TRBV5-6	-	TRBJ2-7	CASSFGTGTYEQYF	TGTGCCAGCAGCTTCGGGACAGGGACCTACGAGCAGTACTTC
-	12	TRBV6-5	-	TRBJ1-1	CASSYLNTEAFF	TGTGCCAGCAGTTACTTGAACACTGAAGCTTTCTTT
-	13	TRBV5-4	-	TRBJ1-2	CASSLDGNYGYTF	TGTGCCAGCAGCTTGGACGGGAACTATGGCTACACCTTC
-	11	TRBV24-1	once	TRBJ1-2	CATSDSKGYTF	TGTGCCACCAGTGATTCGAAGGGCTACACCTTC
-	13	TRBV29-1	-	TRBJ2-5	CSVERRARETQYF	TGCAGCGTTGAGCGCAGGGCACGGGAGACCCAGTACTTC
TRBD1	18	TRBV24-1	-	TRBJ2-2	CATSDLILMGTDTGELFF	TGTGCCACCAGTGACCTGATCCTGATGGGGACAGACACCGGGGAGCTGTTTTTT
-	13	TRBV3-1/TRBV3-2	once	TRBJ2-3	CASSQGGADTQYF	TGTGCCAGCAGCCAAGGGGGAGCAGATACGCAGTATTTT
-	13	TRBV5-1	-	TRBJ2-5	CASSDSGQETQYF	TGCGCCAGCAGCGATAGTGGCCAAGAGACCCAGTACTTC
-	14	TRBV2	-	TRBJ2-3	CASSEDRATDTQYF	TGTGCCAGCAGTGAAGATAGGGCCACAGATACGCAGTATTTT
-	13	TRBV19	-	TRBJ1-1	CASTRAGRTEAFF	TGTGCCAGTACCAGGGCAGGGAGGACTGAAGCTTTCTTT
TRBD1	15	TRBV2	-	TRBJ2-3	CASSDDRGRTDTQYF	TGTGCCAGCAGTGACGACAGGGGGCGGACAGATACGCAGTATTTT
TRBD1	15	TRBV7-9	-	TRBJ2-5	CASSPTGSYEETQYF	TGTGCCAGCAGCCCGACAGGGTCTTACGAGGAGACCCAGTACTTC
-	14	TRBV5-1	-	TRBJ2-3	CASSPRRGTDTQYF	TGCGCCAGCAGCCCCCGGAGGGGCACAGATACGCAGTATTTT
TRBD1	17	TRBV9	few	TRBJ1-2	CASSVGTGASGQGGYTF	TGTGCCAGCAGCGTGGGGACAGGAGCCTCCGGGCAGGGTGGCTACACCTTC
TRBD1	16	TRBV7-9	-	TRBJ2-1	CASSRIQGATYNEQFF	TGTGCCAGCAGCCGAATCCAGGGGGCAACCTACAATGAGCAGTTCTTC
-	15	TRBV5-1	-	TRBJ2-7	CASSPGFSFTYEQYF	TGCGCCAGCAGCCCGGGTTTTAGCTTTACCTACGAGCAGTACTTC
-	12	TRBV19	-	TRBJ1-5	CASTSSNQPQHF	TGTGCCAGTACATCTAGCAATCAGCCCCAGCATTTT
TRBD2	14	TRBV19	-	TRBJ2-2	CASRMGGYTGELFF	TGTGCCAGTAGGATGGGGGGGTACACCGGGGAGCTGTTTTTT
-	13	TRBV11-3	-	TRBJ1-1	CASSQGRDTEAFF	TGTGCCAGCAGCCAGGGGCGGGACACTGAAGCTTTCTTT
-	15	TRBV9	-	TRBJ1-2	CASSVGGSANYGYTF	TGTGCCAGCAGCGTAGGTGGATCAGCTAACTATGGCTACACCTTC
-	13	TRBV12-3/TRBV12-4	-	TRBJ2-2	CASSRRSTGELFF	TGTGCCAGCAGCCGTAGGTCAACCGGGGAGCTGTTTTTT
-	16	TRBV24-1	once	TRBJ2-1	CATSDPGLSAYNEQFF	TGTGCCACCAGTGACCCAGGGCTTAGCGCCTACAATGAGCAGTTCTTC
TRBD1	16	TRBV5-1	-	TRBJ1-2	CASSWKDRGLGYGYTF	TGCGCCAGCAGTTGGAAAGACAGGGGTCTTGGCTATGGCTACACCTTC
-	13	TRBV28	-	TRBJ2-7	CASSLYLTYEQYF	TGTGCCAGCAGTTTATACTTGACCTACGAGCAGTACTTC
-	15	TRBV5-1	-	TRBJ1-1	CASQTAGGANTEAFF	TGCGCCAGCCAGACAGCTGGAGGGGCGAACACTGAAGCTTTCTTT